What follows is one T cell receptor beta chain and its context. The split of CD4+ cells yielded CD45RA+ naive and CD45RA-negative memory subsets. These data originate in a study of shared clonotypes between healthy human individuals. Assay used: immunoSEQ multiplex PCR; TCRdb lists only in-frame clones, some missing. This table has approximately 980,000 clones, about three quarters appearing once. Germline loops: CDR1 GTSNPN, CDR2 SVGIG (reference sequence). This CDR3 comprises 14 residues. Germline trimming cut 5 bases from V and 2 bases from J; bases unmatched to any gene: 5. The chain has TRBV30 and TRBJ1-5; 8 nucleotides align to TRBD1. Specimen: memory CD4+ T cells sorted from blood. Subset noted: CD45RA-negative fraction. This TCR came from a man in his late teens or twenties in good health. The CDR3 is CAWGMTGGNQPQHF. Here the CDR3 DNA reads TGTGCCTGGGGAATGACAGGGGGCAATCAGCCCCAGCATTTT.